This entry lists 24 T cell receptor beta chains sequenced from one sample in a study of blood T cell repertoires in COVID-19. The repertoire was sequenced with immunoSEQ multiplex PCR; TCRdb's copy has only in-frame clones and lacks some. The table has 250,000 to 300,000 clones, more than 80% seen once; the top ten hold roughly 6%. What was sequenced was peripheral blood. These receptors all stem from a woman between 50 and 59 years old with COVID-19, enrolled during active disease.

The rearrangement links TRBV12-3 or TRBV12-4 to TRBJ1-1; the D gene is possibly TRBD1 (6 bases). V lost 7 bases to trimming and J lost 4 bases, with 13 bases between them. CDR3 length: 13 residues. This CDR3 reads CASNQAGATEAFF. DNA for the CDR3: TGTGCCAGCAATCAAGCAGGGGCCACTGAAGCTTTCTTT.

The CDR3 nucleotides are TGTGCCAGCAGCTTAGGTGCAGGGGAAACCTACGAGCAGTACTTC. It yields the protein CASSLGAGETYEQYF. V usage is TRBV7-9 and J usage is TRBJ2-7, with a possible D match to TRBD1 (6 bases). Germline assignment: CDR1 SEHNR and CDR2 FQNEAQ (reference sequence). V lost 1 base to trimming and J lost 2 bases, with 12 bases between them. This CDR3 comprises 15 residues.

V and J are TRBV19 and TRBJ2-4; 9 bases map to TRBD2. The CDR3 has 17 residues. With V trimmed by 5 bases and J by 3 bases, 11 bases remained unmatched. Germline V gives CDR1 LNHDA, CDR2 SQIVND (reference sequence). The DNA for the CDR3 is TGTGCCAGTAGTTCAATCGGAGCGGGAGGCGACAAAAACATTCAGTACTTC. It codes for CASSSIGAGGDKNIQYF.

CDR3 sequence (DNA): TGTGCCAGCAGCAAATTCTTGTACTTGCGGGAGGGCGTAGATACGCAGTATTTT. This gives the protein CASSKFLYLREGVDTQYF. The chain combines TRBV21-1 with TRBJ2-3; TRBD2, the D gene given by the table, was not confirmed from the DNA. TRBV21-1 is a known pseudogene. CDR3 size: 18 residues.

The J gene is TRBJ1-3, the V gene TRBV18, with D perhaps matching TRBD1 (6 bases). V dropped 6 bases and J dropped 0 bases, with 18 bases sitting between them. Germline lookup yields CDR1 KGHSH and CDR2 LQKENI. The CDR3 has 17 amino acids. CDR3 DNA: TGTGCCAGCTCCCCTATACGACAGGTTATCTCTGGAAACACCATATATTTT. This gives the protein CASSPIRQVISGNTIYF. Variable domain in full (rest from reference TRBV18 and TRBJ1-3): NAGVMQNPRHLVRRRGQEARLRCSPMKGHSHVYWYRQLPEEGLKFMVYLQKENIIDESGMPKERFSAEFPKEGPSILRIQQVVRGDSAAYFCASSPIRQVISGNTIYFGEGSWLTVV.

V gene TRBV6-2 or TRBV6-3 combines with J gene TRBJ1-1; possibly TRBD1 for D (6 bases). V dropped 5 bases and J dropped 7 bases, with 11 bases sitting between them. Germline loops: CDR1 MNHEY, CDR2 SVGEGT. This CDR3 has 12 residues. CDR3 nucleotides: TGTGCCAGCAGTCCCGGACAGTTTGAAGCTTTCTTT. As protein: CASSPGQFEAFF.

This clone has a single count. This chain joins TRBV11-2 and TRBJ2-5; TRBD1 matches 10 bases. The V gene end was trimmed by 4 bases and the J gene end by 5 bases; junction bases not matched to a gene: 1. This CDR3 comprises 13 residues. Germline values: CDR1 SGHAT, CDR2 FQNNGV. CDR3 region: CASSSDRGETQYF. The CDR3 coding sequence is TGTGCCAGCAGCTCGGACAGGGGGGAGACCCAGTACTTC. Full variable domain (rest looked up from reference TRBV11-2 and TRBJ2-5): EAGVAQSPRYKIIEKRQSVAFWCNPISGHATLYWYQQILGQGPKLLIQFQNNGVVDDSQLPKDRFSAERLKGVDSTLKIQPAKLEDSAVYLCASSSDRGETQYFGPGTRLLVL.

The chain combines TRBV18 with TRBJ2-1, with 8 bases that match TRBD1. The CDR3 has 21 residues. Germline V gives CDR1 KGHSH, CDR2 LQKENI. With 2 bases clipped from V and 4 bases from J, the junction kept 22 bases outside the gene matches. Here the CDR3 reads CASSPFLSDRGSLAWYNEQFF. CDR3 in DNA: TGTGCCAGCTCACCATTCTTAAGCGACAGGGGCAGTCTAGCTTGGTACAATGAGCAGTTCTTC.

This chain uses TRBV5-1 with TRBJ1-1; 10 nucleotides align to TRBD1. Germline CDR1 is SGHRS and CDR2 is YFSETQ. Trimming cost V 4 bases and J 0 bases; bases outside gene matches: 6. There are 16 residues in the CDR3. CDR3 region: CASSPRDRGMNTEAFF. The DNA of the CDR3 is TGCGCCAGCAGCCCCAGGGACAGGGGTATGAACACTGAAGCTTTCTTT.

The chain couples TRBV28 to TRBJ1-2; D unresolved. Germline V gene lookup returns CDR1 MDHEN and CDR2 SYDVKM. CDR3 size: 12 residues. With 10 bases removed from V and 5 bases from J, the gap between germline ends came to 14 bases. The CDR3 DNA follows: TGTGCCACCCGGCGGAGAGAGTATGGCTACACCTTC. Translated, it gives CATRRREYGYTF.

The rearrangement joins TRBV6-6 to TRBJ2-1, with a possible D match to TRBD1 (5 bases). Trimming removed 2 bases at V and 0 bases at J, with 8 bases between. The CDR3 covers 15 residues. CDR1 and CDR2 (germline): MNHNY, SVGAGI (reference sequence). As DNA, the CDR3 is TGTGCCAGCAGTTACATCACAGGCTCCTACAATGAGCAGTTCTTC. This translates into CASSYITGSYNEQFF.

The chain couples TRBV3-1 (or the pseudogene TRBV3-2) to TRBJ1-5; D possibly corresponds to TRBD1 (6 bases). V gave up 4 bases and J gave up 4 bases, with 14 bases separating them. The CDR3 has 15 amino acids. Germline values: CDR1 LGHDT, CDR2 YNNKEL (reference sequence). The CDR3 DNA reads TGTGCCAGCAGCCCCATGGGGGCCGGGAATCAGCCCCAGCATTTT. Translating it yields CASSPMGAGNQPQHF.

The chain uses TRBV28 and TRBJ1-5; weak D call: TRBD1 (5 bases). From germline, CDR1 is MDHEN and CDR2 SYDVKM. The CDR3 contains 12 residues. Trimming stripped 11 bases from V and 0 bases from J, with 8 bases between. CDR3: CALGGSNQPQHF. The CDR3 nucleotides read TGTGCCTTGGGGGGTAGCAATCAGCCCCAGCATTTT.

This chain joins TRBV19 and TRBJ1-1; possible D gene TRBD1, 6 bases. The germline V gene has CDR1 LNHDA and CDR2 SQIVND (reference sequence). The CDR3 loop spans 16 amino acids. The ends were cut back, 7 bases at V and 1 base at J, with 19 bases in the middle. The CDR3: CASTDQGIGKNTEAFF. CDR3 nucleotides: TGTGCCAGTACCGACCAGGGGATCGGGAAGAACACTGAAGCTTTCTTT.

V and J are TRBV11-2 and TRBJ2-1, with D perhaps matching TRBD2 (5 bases). V lost 5 bases, J lost 9 bases, and 20 bases lay in between. CDR1 SGHAT and CDR2 FQNNGV come from the germline V gene. The CDR3 is made up of 15 amino acids. CDR3 sequence reads: CASSPTTGGWTEQFF. CDR3 nucleotide sequence: TGTGCCAGCAGCCCAACGACCGGCGGGTGGACTGAGCAGTTCTTC.

V usage is TRBV29-1 and J usage is TRBJ2-1; TRBD1 might be the D (6 bases). Looked up from germline, CDR1 is SQVTM and CDR2 is ANQGSEA. The V gene lost 6 bases and the J gene lost 7 bases, with 16 bases spanning the gap. This CDR3 is 13 amino acids long. The CDR3, as DNA: TGCAGCGTAACAGGGTTCGTTGGGAATGAGCAGTTCTTC. This translates into CSVTGFVGNEQFF.

This CDR3 is CASKRDRVVRNTEAFF. For the CDR3, the DNA is TGCGCCAGCAAGCGGGACAGGGTAGTTCGGAACACTGAAGCTTTCTTT. V and J are TRBV5-1 and TRBJ1-1; 9 bases agree with TRBD1. Looked up from germline, CDR1 is SGHRS and CDR2 is YFSETQ. The CDR3 sequence is 16 residues long. V lost 6 bases to trimming and J lost 1 base; unmatched junction nucleotides: 10.

This chain connects TRBV5-1 to TRBJ2-2, with D possibly matching TRBD2 (5 bases). This CDR3 spans 13 amino acids. V was pared by 5 bases and J by 4 bases, with 9 bases between. CDR1 and CDR2 from the germline V gene are SGHRS and YFSETQ. The CDR3 nucleotides read TGCGCCAGCAGGGAAGCGGTCACCGGGGAGCTGTTTTTT. Its protein is CASREAVTGELFF.

The CDR3 region is CASSIKRWQYF. CDR3 sequence (DNA): TGTGCCAGCAGCATCAAACGGTGGCAGTACTTC. This chain uses TRBV11-3 with TRBJ2-7; no firm D call. In germline, CDR1 is SGHNT, CDR2 YENEEA. The CDR3 has 11 amino acids. Trimming left V 5 bases short and J 9 bases short, with 11 bases between. The full variable domain, completed using reference TRBV11-3 and TRBJ2-7, is EAGVVQSPRYKIIEKKQPVAFWCNPISGHNTLYWYLQNLGQGPELLIRYENEEAVDDSQLPKDRFSAERLKGVDSTLKIQPAELGDSAVYLCASSIKRWQYFGPGTRLTVT.

This clone appeared once. The gene calls are TRBV11-3 and TRBJ1-3; D is undetermined. Germline V CDR1 and CDR2: SGHNT, YENEEA. Trimming shortened V by 6 bases and J by 4 bases, and 10 bases separated the two germline ends. The CDR3 consists of 13 residues. CDR3 sequence reads: CASSSPGGNTIYF. The CDR3 DNA reads as TGTGCCAGCAGTTCTCCGGGAGGAAACACCATATATTTT.

The CDR3 sequence: CATSRDQYGYTF. The CDR3 DNA sequence: TGTGCCACCAGCAGAGATCAGTATGGCTACACCTTC. The chain links TRBV15 to TRBJ1-2, with D unresolved. Trimming shortened V by 0 bases and J by 5 bases, and 4 bases separated the two germline ends. The V gene's germline CDR1 is LNHNV and CDR2 YYDKDF (reference sequence). CDR3 length: 12 amino acids. Full variable domain (outside the CDR3, taken from reference TRBV15 and TRBJ1-2): DAMVIQNPRYQVTQFGKPVTLSCSQTLNHNVMYWYQQKSSQAPKLLFHYYDKDFNNEADTPDNFQSRRPNTSFCFLDIRSPGLGDTAMYLCATSRDQYGYTFGSGTRLTVV.

This sequence joins TRBV27 and TRBJ2-1; D might be TRBD1 (6 bases). CDR3 length: 16 amino acids. V was shortened by 5 bases and J by 10 bases, with 24 bases between the two germline ends. Per the germline V gene, CDR1 is MNHEY and CDR2 is SMNVEV (reference sequence). The CDR3 sequence is CASSPLPSPHQGEQFF. The CDR3 DNA follows: TGTGCCAGCAGTCCTCTACCTTCACCTCATCAGGGGGAGCAGTTCTTC.

The gene calls are TRBV11-2 and TRBJ2-2; 13 bases line up with TRBD2. V was clipped by 8 bases and J by 6 bases; unmatched bases: 9. The CDR3 runs to 16 residues. CDR1 is SGHAT and CDR2 is FQNNGV in the germline V gene. CDR3 sequence (DNA): TGTGCCAGCTCGGGAAGGACTAGCGGGAGTTCCGGGGAGCTGTTTTTT. It is translated as CASSGRTSGSSGELFF.

The gene calls are TRBV11-3 and TRBJ1-6; D possibly corresponds to TRBD1 (6 bases). The CDR3 extends over 16 amino acids. Trimming removed 2 bases from V and 9 bases from J, with 17 bases in between. Germline V gives CDR1 SGHNT, CDR2 YENEEA. The CDR3 DNA is TGTGCCAGCAGCTTAACTCGGGGGGGGCTGGGTTCACCCCTCCACTTT. This translates into CASSLTRGGLGSPLHF.